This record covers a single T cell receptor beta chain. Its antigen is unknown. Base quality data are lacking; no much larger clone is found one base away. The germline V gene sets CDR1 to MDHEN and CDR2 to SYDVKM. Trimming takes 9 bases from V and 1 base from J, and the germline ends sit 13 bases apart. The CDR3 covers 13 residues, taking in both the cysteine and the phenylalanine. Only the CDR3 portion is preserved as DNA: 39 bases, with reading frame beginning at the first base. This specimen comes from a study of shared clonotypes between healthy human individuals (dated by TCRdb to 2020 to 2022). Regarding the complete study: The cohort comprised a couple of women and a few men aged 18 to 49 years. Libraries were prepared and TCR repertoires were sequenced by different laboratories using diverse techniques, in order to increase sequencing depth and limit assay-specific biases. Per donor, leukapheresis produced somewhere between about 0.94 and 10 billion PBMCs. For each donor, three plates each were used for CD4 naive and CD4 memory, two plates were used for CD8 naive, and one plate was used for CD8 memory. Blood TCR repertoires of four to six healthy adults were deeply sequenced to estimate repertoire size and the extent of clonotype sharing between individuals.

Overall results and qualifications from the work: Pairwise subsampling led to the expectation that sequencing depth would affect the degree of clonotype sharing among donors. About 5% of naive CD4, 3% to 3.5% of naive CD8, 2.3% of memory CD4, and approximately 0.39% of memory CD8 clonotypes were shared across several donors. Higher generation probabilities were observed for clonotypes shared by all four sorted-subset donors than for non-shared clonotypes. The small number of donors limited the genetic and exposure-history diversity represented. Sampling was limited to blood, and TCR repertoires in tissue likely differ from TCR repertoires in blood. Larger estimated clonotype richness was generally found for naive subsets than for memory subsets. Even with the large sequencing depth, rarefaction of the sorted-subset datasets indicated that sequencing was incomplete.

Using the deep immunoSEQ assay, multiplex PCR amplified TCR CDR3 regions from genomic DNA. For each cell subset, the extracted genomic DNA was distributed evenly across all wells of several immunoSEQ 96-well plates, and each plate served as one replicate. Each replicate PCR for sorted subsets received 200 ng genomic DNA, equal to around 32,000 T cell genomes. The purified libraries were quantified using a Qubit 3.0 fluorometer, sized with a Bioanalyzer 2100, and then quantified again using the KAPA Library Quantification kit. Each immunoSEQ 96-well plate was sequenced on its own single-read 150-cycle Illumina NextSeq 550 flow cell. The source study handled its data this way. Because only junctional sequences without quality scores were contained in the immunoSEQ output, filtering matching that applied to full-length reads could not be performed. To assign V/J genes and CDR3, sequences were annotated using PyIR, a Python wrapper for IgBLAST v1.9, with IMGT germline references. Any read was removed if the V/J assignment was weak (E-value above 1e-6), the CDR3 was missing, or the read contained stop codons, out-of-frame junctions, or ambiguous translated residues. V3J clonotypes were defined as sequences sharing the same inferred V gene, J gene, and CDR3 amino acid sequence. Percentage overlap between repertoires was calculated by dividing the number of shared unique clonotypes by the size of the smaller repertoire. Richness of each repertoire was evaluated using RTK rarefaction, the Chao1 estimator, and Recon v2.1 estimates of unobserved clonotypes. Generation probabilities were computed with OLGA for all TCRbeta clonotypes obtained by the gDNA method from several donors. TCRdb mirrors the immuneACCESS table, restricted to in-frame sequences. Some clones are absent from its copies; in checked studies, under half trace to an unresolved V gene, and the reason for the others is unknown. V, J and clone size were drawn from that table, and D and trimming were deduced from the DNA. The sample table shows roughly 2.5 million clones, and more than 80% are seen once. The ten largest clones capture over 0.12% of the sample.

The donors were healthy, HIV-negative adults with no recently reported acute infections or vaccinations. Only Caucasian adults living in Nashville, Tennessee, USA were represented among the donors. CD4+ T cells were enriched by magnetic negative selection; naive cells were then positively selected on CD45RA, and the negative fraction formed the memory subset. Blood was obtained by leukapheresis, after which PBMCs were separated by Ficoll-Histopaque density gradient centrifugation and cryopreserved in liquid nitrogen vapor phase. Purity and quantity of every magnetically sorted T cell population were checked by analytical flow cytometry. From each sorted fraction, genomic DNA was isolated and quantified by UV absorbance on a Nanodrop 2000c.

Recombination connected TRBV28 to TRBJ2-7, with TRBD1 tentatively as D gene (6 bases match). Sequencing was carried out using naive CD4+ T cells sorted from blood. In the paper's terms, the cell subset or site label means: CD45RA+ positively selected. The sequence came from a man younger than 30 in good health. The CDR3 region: CASSGTPSYEQYF. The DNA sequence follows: TGTGCCAGTTCCGGGACACCTTCCTACGAGCAGTACTTC.